This T cell receptor (beta chain) was found in a study of T cells in women clearing cervical HPV infection. The study's findings and limits: TRBV6-7 abundance was lower in cases than controls (0.11% versus 0.16%).

On this clone itself: No antigen is known for it. The CDR3 is cut off 3 residues early in the read; its end comes from the germline J gene.

V gave up 7 bases and J gave up 3 bases, with 16 bases separating them. The CDR3 length is 14 residues. CDR1 and CDR2 from the germline V gene are MNHEY and SVGEGT. Generated by immunoSEQ multiplex PCR, the TCRdb table keeps only in-frame clones and is missing some. The sample includes fewer than 50,000 clones. The source material was blood buffy coat. The clonotype comes from a woman aged 18 to 69 with a cervical HPV16 infection that either progressed to CIN3+ or cleared (not recorded which). This chain joins TRBV6-2 or TRBV6-3 and TRBJ2-7; D may be TRBD1 (5 bases). The CDR3 protein is CASIGVSWGYEQYF. The DNA read from the CDR3 is TGTGCCAGCATAGGGGTTTCCTGGGGCTACGAG.